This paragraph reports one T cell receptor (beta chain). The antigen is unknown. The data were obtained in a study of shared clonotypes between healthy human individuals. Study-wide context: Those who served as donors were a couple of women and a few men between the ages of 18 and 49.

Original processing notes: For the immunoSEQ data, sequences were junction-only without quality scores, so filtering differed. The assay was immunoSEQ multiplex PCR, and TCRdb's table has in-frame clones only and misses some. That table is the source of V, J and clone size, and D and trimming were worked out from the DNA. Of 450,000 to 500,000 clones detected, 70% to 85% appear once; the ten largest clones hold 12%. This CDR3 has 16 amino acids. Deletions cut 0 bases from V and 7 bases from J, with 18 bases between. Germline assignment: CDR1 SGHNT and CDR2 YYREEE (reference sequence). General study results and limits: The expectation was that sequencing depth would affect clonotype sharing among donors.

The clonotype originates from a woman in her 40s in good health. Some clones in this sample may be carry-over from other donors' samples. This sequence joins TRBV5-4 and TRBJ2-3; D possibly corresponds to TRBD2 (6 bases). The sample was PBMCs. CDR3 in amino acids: CASSLGLAPPENTQYF. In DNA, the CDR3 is TGTGCCAGCAGCTTGGGGCTAGCGCCCCCGGAAAATACGCAGTATTTT.